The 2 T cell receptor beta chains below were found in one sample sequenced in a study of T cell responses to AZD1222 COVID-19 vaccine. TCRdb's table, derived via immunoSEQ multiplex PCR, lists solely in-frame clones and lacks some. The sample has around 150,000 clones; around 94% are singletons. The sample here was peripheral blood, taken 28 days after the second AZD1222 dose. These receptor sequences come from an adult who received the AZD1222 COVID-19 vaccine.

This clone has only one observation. In DNA form, the CDR3 reads TGTGCCAGCAGCTTGTGGGACAGGGGAGGCTACACCTTC. Translating gives CASSLWDRGGYTF. The rearrangement joins TRBV5-5 to TRBJ1-2; the match to TRBD1 covers 10 bases. Trimming at V came to 1 base and at J to 8 bases, leaving 2 bases not matched to a gene. Germline CDR1 SGHKS, CDR2 YYEKEE (reference sequence). The CDR3 is 13 amino acids.

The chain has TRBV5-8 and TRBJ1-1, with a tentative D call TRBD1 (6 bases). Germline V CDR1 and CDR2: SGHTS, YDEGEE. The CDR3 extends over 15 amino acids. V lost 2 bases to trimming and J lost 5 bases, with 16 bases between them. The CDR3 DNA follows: TGTGCCAGCAGCTTAAACCGGGACACATGGACTGAAGCTTTCTTT. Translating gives CASSLNRDTWTEAFF.